The 10 T cell receptor beta chains listed next were all sequenced from one sample in a study of cytomegalovirus exposure and HLA in healthy donors. PCR amplification relied on 60 Vbeta primers (plus 13 Jbeta primers). The table came from immunoSEQ multiplex PCR; TCRdb's copy has only in-frame clones and leaves some out. Its listing shows around 33,000 clones. What was sequenced was PBMCs. The receptor source for this set is a man in his forties or fifties in good health and CMV-seronegative.

The chain recombines TRBV28 with TRBJ2-1, with 10 bases fitting TRBD2. The CDR3 is made up of 15 amino acids. V dropped 2 bases and J dropped 10; count of bases not matched to a gene: 8. Germline V gene data show CDR1 as MDHEN and CDR2 as SYDVKM. This CDR3 is CASSLAASGRAEQFF. The CDR3 DNA reads TGTGCCAGCAGTTTAGCGGCTAGCGGGAGAGCCGAGCAGTTCTTC.

This chain links TRBV5-1 with TRBJ1-5; the D is unclear. The germline gives CDR1 SGHRS, CDR2 YFSETQ. V lost 4 bases to trimming and J lost 6 bases, with 17 bases between them. The CDR3 sequence is 15 residues long. DNA for the CDR3: TGCGCCAGCAGCAGCGGACCTAGCGTGGGTCAGCCCCAGCATTTT. This codes for CASSSGPSVGQPQHF.

The V call is TRBV4-3, the J call TRBJ1-2; 12 bases align to TRBD1. CDR1 LGHNA and CDR2 YSLEER come from the germline V gene. Trimming cost V 5 bases and J 8 bases; bases outside gene matches: 9. The CDR3 sequence is 15 residues long. The CDR3 reads CASSSGTGGVRGYTF. CDR3 bases: TGCGCCAGCAGCTCCGGGACAGGGGGCGTGCGAGGCTACACCTTC.

This chain joins TRBV7-9 and TRBJ1-1, with D tentatively TRBD1 (5 bases). The length of the CDR3 is 14 residues. V shed 1 base and J shed 2 bases, with 8 bases lying between them. The germline CDR1 and CDR2 sequences are SEHNR and FQNEAQ (reference sequence). CDR3 amino acids: CASSLGQINTEAFF. The CDR3 DNA follows: TGTGCCAGCAGCTTAGGACAGATTAACACTGAAGCTTTCTTT.

V and J are TRBV20-1 and TRBJ2-4; 8 bases line up with TRBD1. V shed 3 bases, J shed 15 bases, and the junction held 4 bases outside the gene matches. The germline V gene encodes CDR1 DFQATT and CDR2 SNEGSKA (reference sequence). This CDR3 is 10 amino acids long. The CDR3 loop reads CSASDGTGYF. For the CDR3, the DNA is TGCAGTGCTAGTGACGGGACAGGGTACTTC.

The rearrangement joins TRBV4-3 to TRBJ2-3, with TRBD2 matching 8 bases. The CDR3 has 16 residues. The trim removed 4 bases at V and 3 bases at J, leaving 9 bases unmatched. Looked up from germline, CDR1 is LGHNA and CDR2 is YSLEER. CDR3 bases: TGCGCCAGCAGCCCCGCCCCCGGGAGGGGAACAGATACGCAGTATTTT. This gives the protein CASSPAPGRGTDTQYF.

Comments on this clone: The DNA is left out, because the CDR3 cannot be placed on it with certainty; the CDR3 is given as TCRdb lists it. The CDR3 here is CASSSSVIAEAFF. This rearrangement joins TRBV28 to TRBJ1-1. Germline loops: CDR1 MDHEN, CDR2 SYDVKM. The CDR3 is 13 residues long, ends included.

The J gene is TRBJ2-7, the V gene TRBV4-2; 9 nucleotides line up with TRBD2. V was pared by 4 bases and J by 0 bases, with 7 bases of the junction left unmatched. This CDR3 spans 16 amino acids. The germline V gene has CDR1 LGHNA and CDR2 YNFKEQ. CDR3 amino acids: CASSPRDSGSSYEQYF. CDR3 sequence (DNA): TGTGCCAGCAGCCCCCGGGATAGCGGGAGCTCCTACGAGCAGTACTTC.

CDR3 sequence: CASSQEGGWGGEQYF. The CDR3 bases are TGCGCCAGCAGCCAAGAAGGGGGATGGGGGGGCGAGCAGTACTTC. This sequence joins TRBV4-3 and TRBJ2-7, with D possibly being TRBD2 (7 bases). There are 15 residues in the CDR3. Germline lookup yields CDR1 LGHNA and CDR2 YSLEER. V lost 0 bases, J lost 6 bases, and 15 bases lay in between.

V gene TRBV4-3 combines with J gene TRBJ1-1, with TRBD1 as a possible D gene (5 bases). V was clipped by 7 bases and J by 1 base, with 10 bases between them. This CDR3 contains 13 residues. CDR1 is LGHNA and CDR2 is YSLEER in the germline V gene. The DNA of the CDR3 is TGCGCCAGCACGCGGGGCAGGAACACTGAAGCTTTCTTT. Translating gives CASTRGRNTEAFF.